Below are 3 T cell receptor beta chains sequenced from a single sample in a study of blood T cell repertoires in COVID-19 (dated by TCRdb to the early 2020s). Library creation used the immunoSEQ multiplex PCR assay. This immuneACCESS table, as held by TCRdb, lists in-frame sequences with V and J called but not all clones. Of the missing ones, under half trace to an unresolved V gene in checked studies; the others have no known cause. The sample contains about 220,000 clones, roughly four fifths of them found a single time. Jointly, the top ten make up approximately 4% of the sample. The source material was PBMCs or T cells enriched from blood (not recorded which). These TCRs come from a woman aged 40 to 50 who had been exposed to COVID-19.

The chain combines TRBV15 with TRBJ1-5; the D is unclear. V lost 5 bases and J 5 bases, leaving 19 bases between the germline ends. The germline V gene encodes CDR1 LNHNV and CDR2 YYDKDF (reference sequence). This CDR3 spans 16 amino acids. The CDR3 region has the DNA TGTGCCACCAGCGCCCACGACCGGGGAGGTGATCAGCCCCAGCATTTT. Translating it yields CATSAHDRGGDQPQHF.

CDR3 in amino acids: CASTRSGTRNEQFF. The CDR3 nucleotides read TGTGCCAGCACCAGAAGCGGGACCCGTAATGAGCAGTTCTTC. This rearrangement joins TRBV25-1 to TRBJ2-1; 7 nucleotides line up with TRBD2. The CDR3 is made up of 14 amino acids. With V trimmed by 7 bases and J by 7 bases, 10 bases remained unmatched. Germline V CDR1 and CDR2: MGHDK, SYGVNS. The whole variable domain, remainder taken from reference TRBV25-1 and TRBJ2-1, is EADIYQTPRYLVIGTGKKITLECSQTMGHDKMYWYQQDPGMELHLIHYSYGVNSTEKGDLSSESTVSRIRTEHFPLTLESARPSHTSQYLCASTRSGTRNEQFFGPGTRLTVL.

This chain links TRBV5-4 with TRBJ2-1; 11 bases agree with TRBD2. V lost 4 bases, J lost 4 bases, and 7 bases stayed unmatched. The CDR3 covers 16 residues. Germline CDR1 is SGHNT and CDR2 is YYREEE (reference sequence). CDR3 nucleotides: TGTGCCAGCAGCCCCCGTAGCGGGGGGGAATACAATGAGCAGTTCTTC. Protein: CASSPRSGGEYNEQFF.